One sample yielded the 26 T cell receptor beta chains listed below, sequenced in a study of identical twins. TCRdb fed the 5' RACE reads into MiXCR, producing one record per CDR3 protein. The sample lists hundreds of thousands of distinct CDR3 sequences; around 20% were seen once. The same data also contributed to another study, on yellow fever vaccine responses in identical twins.

The sample comprised CD4+ T cells sorted from blood. The source of these receptors is a young woman in good health.

This clonotype was detected only once. The genes are TRBV20-1 and TRBJ2-1; D remains ambiguous. Germline V gives CDR1 DFQATT, CDR2 SNEGSKA (reference sequence). CDR3 length equals 11 residues. V was clipped by 6 bases and J by 7 bases, with 10 bases between them. Here the CDR3 reads CSAPFGNEQFF. DNA of the CDR3: TGCAGTGCCCCTTTTGGTAATGAGCAGTTCTTC.

V and J are TRBV5-1 and TRBJ2-7; 11 positions agree with TRBD2. With 0 bases clipped from V and 1 base from J, the junction kept 3 bases outside the gene matches. Germline CDR1 reads SGHRS; CDR2 reads YFSETQ. This CDR3 region has 16 residues. The CDR3 DNA is TGCGCCAGCAGCTTGGCGGCTAGCGGGAGGTCCTACGAGCAGTACTTC. Amino acid sequence: CASSLAASGRSYEQYF. Variable domain in full (rest from reference TRBV5-1 and TRBJ2-7): KAGVTQTPRYLIKTRGQQVTLSCSPISGHRSVSWYQQTPGQGLQFLFEYFSETQRNKGNFPGRFSGRQFSNSRSEMNVSTLELGDSALYLCASSLAASGRSYEQYFGPGTRLTVT.

The chain couples TRBV7-2 to TRBJ2-1; D is undetermined. The germline CDR1 and CDR2 sequences are SGHTA and FQGNSA. The CDR3 covers 16 residues. Trimming cost V 1 base and J 0 bases, with 10 bases left between them. The CDR3: CASSLVSAVSYNEQFF. In DNA, the CDR3 is TGTGCCAGCAGCTTAGTTTCTGCGGTCTCCTACAATGAGCAGTTCTTC.

This clonotype was counted only a few times. The chain uses TRBV10-3 and TRBJ2-3; 13 nucleotides line up with TRBD2. The germline gives CDR1 ENHRY, CDR2 SYGVKD. The junction had 4 bases not matched to a gene; V was cut back by 6 bases and J by 1 base. The CDR3 spans 16 residues. The CDR3 sequence: CAIRSGTSGGTDTQYF. Written as DNA, the CDR3 is TGTGCCATCAGAAGTGGGACTAGCGGGGGCACAGATACGCAGTATTTT.

This clonotype was picked up a small number of times. This chain connects TRBV7-6 to TRBJ2-1, with TRBD1 as a possible D gene (7 bases). Germline V gene data show CDR1 as SGHVS and CDR2 as FNYEAQ. The V end was cut by 4 bases, the J end by 7 bases, with 23 bases between. The CDR3 runs to 17 residues. The CDR3 sequence: CASSSPLRRGLRNEQFF. In DNA form, the CDR3 reads TGTGCCAGCAGCTCCCCCTTAAGGAGGGGGCTAAGGAATGAGCAGTTCTTC.

This clonotype was seen a handful of times. V usage is TRBV12-3 or TRBV12-4 and J usage is TRBJ1-2, with D unresolved. This CDR3 comprises 12 residues. V lost 5 bases and J 3 bases, leaving 7 bases between the germline ends. CDR3 sequence (DNA): TGTGCCAGCAGTCCTGATTACTATGGCTACACCTTC. Its translation: CASSPDYYGYTF.

This clonotype was recorded many times. The chain combines TRBV12-3 or TRBV12-4 with TRBJ1-1; D is possibly TRBD1 (6 bases). The CDR3 loop spans 14 amino acids. Trimming cost V 4 bases and J 4 bases, with 13 bases left between them. The CDR3 DNA follows: TGTGCCAGCAGTTCCGACAGGTTTGGCACTGAAGCTTTCTTT. Amino acids: CASSSDRFGTEAFF.

This clonotype came up a few times. The rearrangement joins TRBV9 to TRBJ2-2, with D maybe TRBD2 (6 bases). V lost 1 base to trimming and J lost 6 bases, with 10 bases between them. The CDR3 is 14 residues long. Germline-derived CDR1 and CDR2 are SGDLS and YYNGEE. CDR3: CASSVRGLSGELFF. The CDR3 DNA is TGTGCCAGCAGCGTAAGGGGACTTTCCGGGGAGCTGTTTTTT.

The chain joins TRBV7-3 to TRBJ2-1; unclear D gene. This CDR3 spans 12 amino acids. Looked up from germline, CDR1 is SGHTA and CDR2 is FQGTGA. V gave up 6 bases and J gave up 4 bases, with 7 bases separating them. The CDR3 loop is CASRLTYNEQFF. CDR3 sequence (DNA): TGTGCCAGCAGATTGACGTACAATGAGCAGTTCTTC.

The V call is TRBV5-5, the J call TRBJ2-5, with D uncertain. The CDR3 spans 14 residues. CDR1 and CDR2 (germline): SGHKS, YYEKEE (reference sequence). V was cut by 0 bases and J by 1 base, with 7 bases left in between. CDR3 sequence reads: CASSLEWSQETQYF. CDR3 bases: TGTGCCAGCAGCTTGGAATGGTCCCAAGAGACCCAGTACTTC.

The table lists this clonotype with a count of one. The genes are TRBV20-1 and TRBJ2-3; 7 bases are a match to TRBD1. Per the germline V gene, CDR1 is DFQATT and CDR2 is SNEGSKA (reference sequence). The CDR3 is 14 residues long. Trimming at V came to 6 bases and at J to 1 base, leaving 7 bases not matched to a gene. The CDR3 region is CSATRQGGTDTQYF. CDR3 DNA: TGCAGTGCGACCCGACAGGGAGGCACAGATACGCAGTATTTT.

This clonotype turned up a few times. The V gene is TRBV27, the J gene TRBJ2-5; TRBD1 or TRBD2 may be the D gene (5 bases each). V lost 0 bases to trimming and J lost 3 bases, with 17 bases between them. The CDR3 contains 17 residues. Germline values: CDR1 MNHEY, CDR2 SMNVEV (reference sequence). This chain's CDR3 is CASSLSGADKPKETQYF. The CDR3 DNA is TGTGCCAGCAGTTTATCCGGGGCAGATAAACCGAAAGAGACCCAGTACTTC.

V and J are TRBV3-1 and TRBJ2-7; D is unclear. V was pared by 4 bases and J by 3 bases, with 10 bases between. Germline V CDR1 and CDR2: LGHDT, YNNKEL (reference sequence). The CDR3 consists of 13 residues. The CDR3 DNA follows: TGTGCCAGCAGCCGTGGTAAGGTCTACGAGCAGTACTTC. Translation: CASSRGKVYEQYF.

The CDR3: CATTLTSGGYNEQFF. DNA for the CDR3: TGTGCCACCACCTTAACTAGCGGGGGATACAATGAGCAGTTCTTC. This sequence joins TRBV6-1 and TRBJ2-1, with 11 nucleotides matching TRBD2. Germline loops: CDR1 MNHNS, CDR2 SASEGT. CDR3 length equals 15 residues. J gave up 4 bases and V 10 bases, and 9 bases lay outside the gene matches.

V gene TRBV7-3 combines with J gene TRBJ2-3; 8 bases map to TRBD2. Germline values: CDR1 SGHTA, CDR2 FQGTGA. Trimming removed 2 bases from V and 6 bases from J; junction bases left unmatched: 10. The CDR3 is made up of 16 amino acids. The CDR3 nucleotides are TGTGCCAGCAGCTTAGGGGGTAGCGGGATAGGGGATACGCAGTATTTT. It is translated as CASSLGGSGIGDTQYF.

The V gene is TRBV20-1, the J gene TRBJ2-1; 7 nucleotides line up with TRBD1. The CDR3 sequence is 13 residues long. Per the germline V gene, CDR1 is DFQATT and CDR2 is SNEGSKA (reference sequence). Here the CDR3 reads CSLRGPAYNEQFF. In DNA, the CDR3 is TGCAGCCTAAGGGGGCCCGCCTACAATGAGCAGTTCTTC.

This chain joins TRBV12-3 or TRBV12-4 and TRBJ2-3, with 8 bases fitting TRBD2. The V gene end was trimmed by 6 bases and the J gene end by 2 bases; junction bases not matched to a gene: 13. There are 17 residues in the CDR3. CDR3 region: CASSLTFRGGLTDTQYF. DNA for the CDR3: TGTGCCAGCAGCCTCACCTTCCGGGGGGGACTCACAGATACGCAGTATTTT.

This clonotype has just a few counts. The chain employs TRBV20-1 and TRBJ2-3; TRBD2 matches at 12 bases. CDR1 and CDR2 from the germline V gene are DFQATT and SNEGSKA (reference sequence). V dropped 5 bases and J dropped 2; count of bases not matched to a gene: 5. The CDR3 has 15 residues. The CDR3 reads CSAPRLAGDTDTQYF. As DNA, the CDR3 is TGCAGTGCTCCGCGACTAGCGGGGGACACAGATACGCAGTATTTT.

V gene TRBV3-1 combines with J gene TRBJ2-7, with 9 bases identical to TRBD1. Unmatched junction bases numbered 11, after V lost 4 bases and J lost 7 bases. The CDR3 runs 15 residues. Looked up from germline, CDR1 is LGHDT and CDR2 is YNNKEL (reference sequence). The CDR3 spells CASSLTEHRGREQYF. As DNA, the CDR3 is TGTGCCAGCAGCCTCACTGAGCACAGGGGGCGAGAGCAGTACTTC.

This clonotype was counted a few times. For the CDR3, the DNA is TGTGCCAGCTCACCATATCCACCCGGGAGTGGTCCCGGGGAGCTGTTTTTT. Translating it yields CASSPYPPGSGPGELFF. The V gene is TRBV18, the J gene TRBJ2-2; perhaps TRBD2 as D (6 bases). CDR3 size: 17 residues. The germline V and J ends were trimmed by 2 bases and 6 bases, with 19 bases remaining between them. Germline assignment: CDR1 KGHSH and CDR2 LQKENI.

This clonotype was observed a few times. The chain recombines TRBV24-1 with TRBJ2-5, with 7 nucleotides matching TRBD1. J was trimmed by 2 bases and V by 3 bases; bases with no gene match: 5. Germline lookup yields CDR1 KGHDR and CDR2 SFDVKD. The CDR3 is 15 amino acids. The CDR3 DNA follows: TGTGCCACCAGTGATCCAGACAGGGTTCAAGAGACCCAGTACTTC. Encoded protein: CATSDPDRVQETQYF.

V and J are TRBV2 and TRBJ2-7, with TRBD1 matching over 8 bases. The CDR3 has 12 amino acids. J lost 4 bases, V lost 6 bases, and 2 bases had no gene match. Germline loops: CDR1 SNHLY, CDR2 FYNNEI. The CDR3 DNA reads TGTGCCAGCAGATACAGGGGGTACGAGCAGTACTTC. It codes for CASRYRGYEQYF.

This clonotype came up once. The V and J genes are TRBV20-1 and TRBJ2-7; the match to TRBD2 covers 7 bases. The CDR3 is 14 residues long. Unmatched junction bases numbered 9, after V lost 3 bases and J lost 4 bases. Germline V lookup: CDR1 DFQATT, CDR2 SNEGSKA (reference sequence). CDR3 in amino acids: CSARNLAEVYEQYF. The CDR3 DNA is TGCAGTGCTAGGAACCTAGCGGAGGTATACGAGCAGTACTTC.

This chain joins TRBV5-1 and TRBJ1-6; no clear D. V lost 4 bases and J 9 bases, leaving 17 bases between the germline ends. Germline lookup yields CDR1 SGHRS and CDR2 YFSETQ. This CDR3 has 15 amino acids. CDR3 region: CASSQTFSLGSPLHF. The DNA for the CDR3 is TGCGCCAGCAGCCAGACGTTTTCCCTGGGTTCACCCCTCCACTTT.

This clonotype appeared a few times. CDR3 sequence reads: CASSLAWRAGGSYNEQFF. The CDR3, as DNA: TGTGCCAGCAGCTTGGCCTGGAGGGCGGGAGGATCCTACAATGAGCAGTTCTTC. J is TRBJ2-1 and V is TRBV5-5; 8 nucleotides align to TRBD2. The ends lost 0 bases at V and 1 base at J; junction bases unmatched: 9. Germline-derived CDR1 and CDR2 are SGHKS and YYEKEE (reference sequence). The CDR3 contains 18 residues.

Only a few counts were recorded for this clonotype. The chain has TRBV5-5 and TRBJ2-1; D possibly corresponds to TRBD1 (6 bases). This CDR3 has 15 amino acids. Trimming pared 1 base from V and 2 bases from J, leaving 10 bases between. CDR1 is SGHKS, CDR2 YYEKEE, per germline (reference sequence). CDR3 in DNA: TGTGCCAGCAGCTTGATGGGGGCGCCCTACAATGAGCAGTTCTTC. Amino acids: CASSLMGAPYNEQFF.